The present TCR beta chain was sequenced within a study of memory CD4+ T cells and cytomegalovirus serostatus. V was shortened by 6 bases and J by 3 bases, with 12 bases between the two germline ends. Germline V CDR1 and CDR2: MNHNY, SVGAGI (reference sequence). This CDR3 has 14 amino acids. In the source study's methods: After removing out-of-frame reads, under 2.5 million distinct TCRbeta sequences remained. Clones were read by immunoSEQ multiplex PCR, and TCRdb kept only the in-frame ones, dropping some. The V and J calls and clone size come from that table; D and trimming were worked out from the DNA. The sample comprises about 40,000 clones, over 60% of which are singletons, and roughly 6.5% rests with the top ten. The sort gate was single viable CD3+CD4+CD8-CD45RO+ cells for memory CD4+ T cells. Serostatus was set by detecting CMV pp150, pp28, p38, p52 IgG.

The receptor comes from an adult in good health and CMV-seronegative. The V and J genes are TRBV6-6 and TRBJ1-5; D not resolved. Sequencing was performed on memory CD4+ T cells from blood. CDR3 bases: TGTGCCAGCAGGCATGGACGGATCAATCAGCCCCAGCATTTT. Translation: CASRHGRINQPQHF.